One T cell receptor beta chain is described in this entry. Antigen specificity is unknown. All patients were treatment-naive before thyroid surgery. In the original workflow: Across clinicopathological groups, CDR3 differences served as the basis for building a distant-metastasis classifier for papillary thyroid cancer. TCRdb re-called the PCR reads via MiXCR. TCRdb's processing, not the authors' own work, is the source of the V and J calls. Among some 83,000 clones, 12% were seen once, and the ten largest hold approximately 8.8%. This record comes from a study of metastatic and nonmetastatic thyroid tumors. The overall study: Peripheral blood and tumor or nodule samples from malignant and benign thyroid patients were compared. Study-level findings and limits: It was reportedly found that TCR beta diversity was significantly higher in malignant thyroid tumors than in benign nodules, a difference seen in both blood and tumor samples.

With V trimmed by 10 bases and J by 9 bases, 12 bases remained unmatched. The length of the CDR3 is 15 residues. Germline V CDR1 and CDR2: SNHLY, FYNNEI. This chain connects TRBV2 to TRBJ2-1, with 13 bases lining up with TRBD2. The sample taken for sequencing was tumor tissue. The sequence came from a female donor with papillary thyroid cancer or a benign thyroid nodule (not recorded which). Some clones in this sample may be carry-over from other donors' samples. In nucleotides, the CDR3 is TGTGCCACTAATTTGAGGGGACTAGCGGGAACTGAGCAGTTCTTC. Its protein product is CATNLRGLAGTEQFF.